This TCR beta chain was documented in a study of cytomegalovirus exposure and HLA in healthy donors. Across the study: Inside one of the first data releases sat about 85 million unique TCRs taken from HLA-typed donors. General observations from the study: Among TCR beta chains, those listed as cytomegalovirus-associated numbered roughly 150. Some V segments, including TRBV6-2 and TRBV6-3, were excluded as indistinguishable.

Between the trimmed V and J ends, which lost 4 bases and 5 bases, there was a span of 8 bases. Per germline, CDR1 ENHRY and CDR2 SYGVKD. There are 12 residues in the CDR3. 60 Vbeta and 13 Jbeta primers were used in PCR. The protocol was immunoSEQ multiplex PCR, while the TCRdb copy is restricted to in-frame clones and leaves out a portion. Counted here are around 110,000 clones, 70% to 85% occurring once; the ten biggest clones make up 4.2%. Donors likely had unrecorded immune exposures despite being nominally healthy when sampled. Regarding this clone: Antigen: not known.

The clonotype was recovered from a male donor in good health and CMV-seronegative. The sample consisted of PBMCs. This chain connects TRBV10-3 to TRBJ1-1, with D possibly TRBD1 on 5 matching bases. CDR3 sequence reads: CAISVGGTEAFF. CDR3 bases: TGTGCCATCAGTGTGGGGGGGACTGAAGCTTTCTTT.